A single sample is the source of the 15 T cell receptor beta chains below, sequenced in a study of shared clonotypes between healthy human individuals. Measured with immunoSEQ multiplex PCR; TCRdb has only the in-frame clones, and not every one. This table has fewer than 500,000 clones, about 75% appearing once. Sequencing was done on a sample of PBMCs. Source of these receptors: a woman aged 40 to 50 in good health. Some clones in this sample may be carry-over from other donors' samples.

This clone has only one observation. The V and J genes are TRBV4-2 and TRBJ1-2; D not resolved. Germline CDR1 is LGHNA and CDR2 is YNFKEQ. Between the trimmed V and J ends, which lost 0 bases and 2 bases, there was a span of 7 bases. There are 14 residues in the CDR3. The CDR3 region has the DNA TGTGCCAGCAGCCAAGATTACAGAAACTATGGCTACACCTTC. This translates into CASSQDYRNYGYTF.

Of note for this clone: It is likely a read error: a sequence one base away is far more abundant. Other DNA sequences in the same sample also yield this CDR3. The CDR3 DNA reads as TGCGCCAGCAGCCAAGATGGAGGTTGGAGCAATCAGCCCCAGCACTTT. Translation gives CASSQDGGWSNQPQHF. J is TRBJ1-5 and V is TRBV4-1; D unresolved. Germline V gives CDR1 MGHRA, CDR2 YSYEKL. CDR3 length: 16 amino acids.

The CDR3 sequence: CASSPRLAGAANTGELFF. CDR3 nucleotide sequence: TGTGCCAGCAGCCCACGACTAGCGGGTGCGGCGAACACCGGGGAGCTGTTTTTT. The chain is built from TRBV9 and TRBJ2-2; 10 bases agree with TRBD2. The CDR3 covers 18 residues. The V gene end was trimmed by 4 bases and the J gene end by 0 bases; junction bases not matched to a gene: 9. CDR1 and CDR2 from the germline V gene are SGDLS and YYNGEE.

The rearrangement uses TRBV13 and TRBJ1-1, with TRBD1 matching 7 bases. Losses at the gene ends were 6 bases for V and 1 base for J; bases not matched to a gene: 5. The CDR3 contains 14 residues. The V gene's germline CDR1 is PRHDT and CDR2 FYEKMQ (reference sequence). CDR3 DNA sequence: TGTGCCAGCAGATCGACAGGGAGGAACACTGAAGCTTTCTTT. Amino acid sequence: CASRSTGRNTEAFF.

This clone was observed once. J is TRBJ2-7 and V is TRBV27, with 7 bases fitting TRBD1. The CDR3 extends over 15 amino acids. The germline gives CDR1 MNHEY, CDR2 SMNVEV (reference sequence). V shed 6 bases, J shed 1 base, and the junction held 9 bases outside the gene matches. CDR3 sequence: CASRTGADLSYEQYF. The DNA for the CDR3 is TGTGCCAGCAGAACAGGGGCCGACTTGTCCTACGAGCAGTACTTC.

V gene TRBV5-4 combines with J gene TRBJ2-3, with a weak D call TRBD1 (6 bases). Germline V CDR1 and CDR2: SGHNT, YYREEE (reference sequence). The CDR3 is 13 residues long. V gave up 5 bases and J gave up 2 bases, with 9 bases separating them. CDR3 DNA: TGTGCCAGCAGGGCAGGGGTCACAGATACGCAGTATTTT. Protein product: CASRAGVTDTQYF.

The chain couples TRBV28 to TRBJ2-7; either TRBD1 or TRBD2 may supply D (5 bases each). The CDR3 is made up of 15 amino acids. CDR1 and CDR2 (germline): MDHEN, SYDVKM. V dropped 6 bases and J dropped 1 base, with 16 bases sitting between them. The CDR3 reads CASSRPGTVSYEQYF. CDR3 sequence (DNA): TGTGCCAGCAGCCGCCCCGGGACGGTGTCCTACGAGCAGTACTTC.

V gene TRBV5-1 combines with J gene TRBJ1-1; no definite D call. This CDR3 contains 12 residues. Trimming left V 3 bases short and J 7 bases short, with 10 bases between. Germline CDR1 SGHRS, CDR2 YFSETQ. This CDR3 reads CASSWGTGEAFF. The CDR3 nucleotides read TGCGCCAGCAGCTGGGGAACGGGTGAAGCTTTCTTT. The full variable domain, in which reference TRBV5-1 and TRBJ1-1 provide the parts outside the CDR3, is KAGVTQTPRYLIKTRGQQVTLSCSPISGHRSVSWYQQTPGQGLQFLFEYFSETQRNKGNFPGRFSGRQFSNSRSEMNVSTLELGDSALYLCASSWGTGEAFFGQGTRLTVV.

CDR3 nucleotides: TGTGCCAGTAGTATGCCCCAACGAGCGGGAGGTTCCCAAGAGACCCAGTACTTC. Translating gives CASSMPQRAGGSQETQYF. The rearrangement uses TRBV19 and TRBJ2-5; 9 nucleotides agree with TRBD2. The J segment lost 1 base and the V segment lost 3 bases, leaving 12 bases of the junction unmatched. The germline V gene has CDR1 LNHDA and CDR2 SQIVND (reference sequence). This CDR3 contains 18 residues.

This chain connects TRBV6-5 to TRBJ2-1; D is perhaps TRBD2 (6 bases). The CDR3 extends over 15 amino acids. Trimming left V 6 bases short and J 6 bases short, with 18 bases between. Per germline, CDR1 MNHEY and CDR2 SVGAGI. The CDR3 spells CASSRSGPIPNEQFF. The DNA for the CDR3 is TGTGCCAGCAGCCGTAGCGGCCCAATCCCCAATGAGCAGTTCTTC.

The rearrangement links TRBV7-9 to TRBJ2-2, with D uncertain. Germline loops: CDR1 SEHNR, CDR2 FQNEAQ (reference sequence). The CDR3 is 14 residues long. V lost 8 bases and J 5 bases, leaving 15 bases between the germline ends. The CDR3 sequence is CASGRATETGELFF. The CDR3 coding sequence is TGTGCCAGCGGACGGGCGACGGAGACCGGGGAGCTGTTTTTT.

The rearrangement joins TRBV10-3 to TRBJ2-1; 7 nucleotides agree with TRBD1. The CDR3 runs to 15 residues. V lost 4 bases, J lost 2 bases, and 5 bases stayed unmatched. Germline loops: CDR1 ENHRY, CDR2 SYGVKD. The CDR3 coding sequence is TGTGCCATCAGTGGTATTCAGGGGGCCTACAATGAGCAGTTCTTC. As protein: CAISGIQGAYNEQFF.

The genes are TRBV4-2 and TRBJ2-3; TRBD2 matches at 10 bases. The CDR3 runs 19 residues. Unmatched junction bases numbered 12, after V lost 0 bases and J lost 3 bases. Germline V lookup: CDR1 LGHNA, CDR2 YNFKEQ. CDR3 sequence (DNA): TGTGCCAGCAGCCAAGATAGTATAAGGGCTAGCGGGAGTACAGATACGCAGTATTTT. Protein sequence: CASSQDSIRASGSTDTQYF.

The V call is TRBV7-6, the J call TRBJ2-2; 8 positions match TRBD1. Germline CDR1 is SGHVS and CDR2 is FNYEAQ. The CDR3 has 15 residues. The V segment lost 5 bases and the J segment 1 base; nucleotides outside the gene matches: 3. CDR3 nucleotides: TGTGCCAGCAGCCGCAGGGGGCGGAACACCGGGGAGCTGTTTTTT. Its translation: CASSRRGRNTGELFF.

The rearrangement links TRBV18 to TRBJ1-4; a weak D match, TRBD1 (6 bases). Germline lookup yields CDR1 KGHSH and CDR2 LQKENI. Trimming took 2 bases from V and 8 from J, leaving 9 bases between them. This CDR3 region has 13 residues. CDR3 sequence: CASSPSGGEKLFF. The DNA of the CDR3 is TGTGCCAGCTCACCATCGGGGGGCGAAAAACTGTTTTTT.